The text below deals with one TCR beta chain. In germline, CDR1 is DFQATT, CDR2 SNEGSKA (reference sequence). CDR3 size: 14 residues. With 3 bases removed from V and 5 bases from J, the gap between germline ends came to 16 bases. The data originate from a study of T-cell reconstitution after alpha-beta-depleted transplantation in children. Unique molecular identifiers were incorporated when the TCRbeta library was constructed. From the PCR reads, TCRdb called clonotypes with MiXCR, one entry per CDR3 protein. The sample has approximately 350,000 distinct CDR3 sequences, under 13% seen once. The TCR originated in a human donor who donated a stem cell graft to a child with acute lymphoblastic leukemia. The chain uses TRBV20-1 and TRBJ2-5, with D tentatively TRBD1 or TRBD2 (5 bases each). Specimen: PBMCs from the stem cell graft donor, collected from the stem cell graft. The CDR3 loop reads CSARGTHPGETQYF. CDR3 coding DNA: TGCAGTGCTAGGGGGACCCATCCGGGGGAGACCCAGTACTTC.